The 16 T cell receptor beta chains below all came from one sample that was sequenced in a study of T cells in Graves' hyperthyroidism and ophthalmopathy. Amplification of TCR beta CDR3 regions was performed using RNA transcripts as template. First-round RT-PCR of the TCR CDR3 relied on the HTBI primer set. MiXCR was run by TCRdb on the multiplex PCR reads, yielding one entry per CDR3 protein. The sample lists roughly 420,000 distinct CDR3 sequences, about 15% seen once, with roughly 14% in the top ten. Sequenced: blood. The receptors shown here come from a woman aged 18-29 years with Graves' hyperthyroidism.

The chain links TRBV7-8 to TRBJ2-5; D perhaps matches TRBD1 (5 bases). The ends were cut back, 1 base at V and 10 bases at J, with 16 bases in the middle. Germline assignment: CDR1 SGHVS and CDR2 FQNEAQ. This CDR3 has 14 residues. The CDR3 reads CASSLGGSPTGQYF. The CDR3 DNA reads TGTGCCAGCAGCTTAGGAGGCAGTCCTACAGGCCAGTACTTC.

Ten or more counts support this clonotype. This chain uses TRBV20-1 with TRBJ2-3; tentative D call: TRBD2 (5 bases). Trimming left V 4 bases short and J 5 bases short, with 16 bases between. The germline V gene has CDR1 DFQATT and CDR2 SNEGSKA (reference sequence). CDR3 length: 14 amino acids. The CDR3 DNA reads as TGCAGTGCTATCAGCGGAAGATCGGGAGATACGCAGTATTTT. Translating it yields CSAISGRSGDTQYF.

This clonotype was counted between two and nine times. The J gene is TRBJ1-2, the V gene TRBV14; D ambiguous. This CDR3 comprises 13 residues. V was pared by 0 bases and J by 8 bases, with 10 bases between. Germline CDR1 and CDR2: SGHDN and FVKESK. The CDR3 loop is CASSQDLESGYTF. Written as DNA, the CDR3 is TGTGCCAGCAGCCAAGATCTTGAGAGCGGCTACACCTTC. The full variable domain, with the rest looked up from reference TRBV14 and TRBJ1-2, is EAGVTQFPSHSVIEKGQTVTLRCDPISGHDNLYWYRRVMGKEIKFLLHFVKESKQDESGMPNNRFLAERTGGTYSTLKVQPAELEDSGVYFCASSQDLESGYTFGSGTRLTVV.

This clonotype was counted at least ten times. V gene TRBV2 combines with J gene TRBJ2-3; 12 nucleotides agree with TRBD2. The CDR3 has 16 residues. CDR1 is SNHLY, CDR2 FYNNEI, per germline. Trimming at V came to 4 bases and at J to 3 bases, leaving 5 bases not matched to a gene. The CDR3 spells CASSAWTSGITDTQYF. CDR3 nucleotide sequence: TGTGCCAGCAGTGCCTGGACTAGCGGGATTACAGATACGCAGTATTTT.

This clonotype came up a few times. This chain links TRBV5-1 with TRBJ1-2; D unclear. The length of the CDR3 is 15 residues. V lost 10 bases to trimming and J lost 4 bases, with 23 bases between them. Germline V lookup: CDR1 SGHRS, CDR2 YFSETQ. The CDR3 spells CAGNTTDYGGYGYTF. CDR3 coding DNA: TGCGCCGGCAACACGACCGACTACGGTGGCTATGGCTACACCTTC.

The V and J genes are TRBV20-1 and TRBJ2-3, with D possibly TRBD2 on 5 matching bases. The CDR3 spans 13 residues. V was cut by 3 bases and J by 4 bases, with 11 bases left in between. Germline CDR1 is DFQATT and CDR2 is SNEGSKA (reference sequence). The CDR3: CSASQDFADTQYF. In DNA form, the CDR3 reads TGCAGTGCTAGCCAGGACTTCGCAGATACGCAGTATTTT.

This clonotype was detected only a few times. The chain recombines TRBV24-1 with TRBJ2-3; the D call may be TRBD1 or TRBD2 (5 bases each). CDR3 length: 16 amino acids. V was shortened by 5 bases and J by 5 bases, with 19 bases between the two germline ends. Germline V gene sequence: CDR1 KGHDR, CDR2 SFDVKD. In nucleotides, the CDR3 is TGTGCCACCAGTGGATCCCGGGACCCGGGTATAGATACGCAGTATTTT. This gives the protein CATSGSRDPGIDTQYF.

For this clonotype: A junction boundary mismatches the germline segment, possibly from a read error. The rearrangement uses TRBV18 and TRBJ1-3; no clear D. CDR1 and CDR2 from the germline V gene are KGHSH and LQKENI. The CDR3 is 13 amino acids. For the CDR3, the DNA is TGTGCCAGCTCACCACCGTTGGAAAACACCACATATTTT. This translates into CASSPPLENTTYF.

This clonotype was seen more than once but under ten times. The V gene is TRBV7-2, the J gene TRBJ2-3; 13 positions match TRBD2. CDR3 size: 16 residues. V dropped 4 bases and J dropped 3; count of bases not matched to a gene: 4. Germline values: CDR1 SGHTA, CDR2 FQGNSA. The CDR3: CASSWTSGGLTDTQYF. CDR3 sequence (DNA): TGTGCCAGCAGCTGGACTAGCGGGGGTCTGACAGATACGCAGTATTTT.

This clonotype was counted at least ten times. The gene calls are TRBV4-3 and TRBJ2-7; perhaps TRBD2 as D (6 bases). The CDR3 runs 17 residues. V lost 3 bases and J lost 0, with 18 bases in between. Germline values: CDR1 LGHNA, CDR2 YSLEER. The chain's CDR3 is CASSQRVLPGVSYEQYF. CDR3 in DNA: TGCGCCAGCAGCCAGCGCGTGTTGCCGGGGGTCTCCTACGAGCAGTACTTC.

In this sample, this clonotype turned up a few times. The rearrangement links TRBV18 to TRBJ1-1, with a tentative D call TRBD1 (6 bases). V gave up 0 bases and J gave up 4 bases, with 12 bases separating them. Germline CDR1 and CDR2: KGHSH and LQKENI. The CDR3 sequence is 15 residues long. CDR3 nucleotides: TGTGCCAGCTCACCACCGCGGACAGATCTCACTGAAGCTTTCTTT. Translated: CASSPPRTDLTEAFF.

Ten or more counts support this clonotype. This chain uses TRBV12-3 or TRBV12-4 with TRBJ1-1; no reliable D call. There are 16 residues in the CDR3. V gave up 6 bases and J gave up 7 bases, with 24 bases separating them. Here the CDR3 reads CASSLLIGPQKGEAFF. Written as DNA, the CDR3 is TGTGCCAGCAGCCTGCTCATCGGGCCACAGAAGGGTGAAGCTTTCTTT.

By frequency in the sample, this clonotype is large. CDR3 residues: CATRAGTTDTQYF. Here the CDR3 DNA reads TGTGCCACCAGAGCGGGGACCACAGATACGCAGTATTTT. This chain joins TRBV2 and TRBJ2-3; TRBD2 matches at 7 bases. This CDR3 is built from 13 residues. The trim removed 10 bases at V and 2 bases at J, leaving 6 bases unmatched. Per germline, CDR1 SNHLY and CDR2 FYNNEI.

This clonotype was observed a handful of times. The chain uses TRBV24-1 and TRBJ1-2; 8 bases are shared with TRBD1. The germline V gene encodes CDR1 KGHDR and CDR2 SFDVKD. V was clipped by 3 bases and J by 8 bases; unmatched bases: 4. The CDR3 has 13 residues. The CDR3 DNA reads TGTGCCACCAGTGATCCAGGGGGCCGCGGCTACACCTTC. This translates into CATSDPGGRGYTF.

This clonotype was detected many times. The CDR3 loop is CASSPTTSGSSYNEQFF. For the CDR3, the DNA is TGTGCCAGCTCACCTACTACTAGCGGAAGCTCCTACAATGAGCAGTTCTTC. This chain joins TRBV18 and TRBJ2-1, with 8 bases fitting TRBD2. The CDR3 is made up of 17 amino acids. The germline V gene has CDR1 KGHSH and CDR2 LQKENI. V lost 3 bases and J lost 0; bases outside the gene matches: 7.

This clonotype came up many times. The chain carries TRBV4-1 and TRBJ1-1; D is uncertain. The CDR3 runs to 18 residues. Germline assignment: CDR1 MGHRA and CDR2 YSYEKL. V was cut by 0 bases and J by 1 base, with 18 bases left in between. CDR3 sequence reads: CASSQDPGGMIGNTEAFF. In DNA, the CDR3 is TGCGCCAGCAGCCAAGATCCGGGAGGGATGATAGGGAACACTGAAGCTTTCTTT.